The rows below give T cell receptor beta chains drawn from one sample of a study of blood T cell repertoires in COVID-19. The data were produced by immunoSEQ multiplex PCR, yet TCRdb's version contains in-frame clones alone and is incomplete. The sample yields approximately 400,000 clones, approximately 89% seen once. Sequencing was done on a sample of PBMCs or T cells enriched from blood (not recorded which). The receptor source for this set is a woman between 35 and 50 years old who had been exposed to COVID-19. The CDR3 runs from the conserved cysteine through the conserved F or W. The order of the fields is clone size, V gene, J gene, D gene, CDR3 length, CDR3 protein, CDR3 DNA. A D gene is named only where the DNA matches it firmly. Clone size is stated in some rows and not others, as once, few, many or a class when expanded.

>.|TRBV5-6|TRBJ1-2|.|18
CASSASWIRVGEGNGYTF
TGTGCCAGCAGCGCTTCGTGGATACGGGTCGGGGAAGGGAACGGCTACACCTTC
>.|TRBV5-1|TRBJ2-2|.|14
CASSSRDIAGELFF
TGCGCCAGCAGCTCCCGAGATATCGCCGGGGAGCTGTTTTTT
>.|TRBV9|TRBJ2-1|TRBD2|12
CASSVGGGEQFF
TGTGCCAGCAGCGTAGGCGGGGGTGAGCAGTTCTTC
>.|TRBV6-5|TRBJ1-5|.|15
CASSYIGVGHQPQHF
TGTGCCAGCAGTTACATCGGGGTCGGGCATCAGCCCCAGCATTTT
>.|TRBV7-6|TRBJ1-1|.|13
CASSLAPGTEAFF
TGTGCCAGCAGCTTAGCGCCGGGCACTGAAGCTTTCTTT
>.|TRBV18|TRBJ2-4|.|14
CASSLERAKNIQYF
TGTGCCAGCTCCCTCGAGAGGGCCAAAAACATTCAGTACTTC
>.|TRBV7-9|TRBJ1-1|.|12
CASSSWNTEAFF
TGTGCCAGCAGCTCCTGGAACACTGAAGCTTTCTTT
>.|TRBV19|TRBJ2-2|TRBD2|17
CASSMKSGRVVTGELFF
TGTGCCAGTAGTATGAAGAGCGGGAGGGTGGTTACCGGGGAGCTGTTTTTT
>.|TRBV30|TRBJ1-5|TRBD1|16
CAWRPGGPYSNQPQHF
TGTGCCTGGAGACCAGGGGGGCCATATAGCAATCAGCCCCAGCATTTT
>.|TRBV30|TRBJ2-5|TRBD1|15
CAWSQTGEPEETQYF
TGTGCCTGGAGTCAAACAGGGGAACCCGAGGAGACCCAGTACTTC
>.|TRBV10-1|TRBJ2-3|TRBD2|14
CASSPSGGTDTQYF
TGCGCCAGCAGTCCTAGCGGGGGGACAGATACGCAGTATTTT
>.|TRBV18|TRBJ1-5|.|16
CASSPPGPATHQPQHF
TGTGCCAGCTCACCGCCAGGGCCCGCTACCCATCAGCCCCAGCATTTT
>.|TRBV2|TRBJ1-5|.|14
CASTSPPRNQPQHF
TGTGCCAGCACCTCCCCCCCCCGCAATCAGCCCCAGCATTTT
>.|TRBV19|TRBJ1-5|.|13
CASSRVVGQPQHF
TGTGCCAGTAGTAGAGTGGTTGGTCAGCCCCAGCATTTT
>.|TRBV15|TRBJ1-2|.|13
CATSRAGQEGYTF
TGTGCCACCAGCAGAGCGGGACAAGAGGGCTACACCTTC
>.|TRBV7-8|TRBJ1-1|TRBD1|18
CASSLVQWGQGMNTEAFF
TGTGCCAGCAGCTTAGTTCAGTGGGGACAGGGCATGAACACTGAAGCTTTCTTT
>.|TRBV11-3|TRBJ2-7|TRBD2|18
CASSIRTSGLAGDYEQYF
TGTGCCAGCAGCATCCGGACCTCTGGACTAGCGGGAGACTACGAGCAGTACTTC
>.|TRBV18|TRBJ1-5|.|21
CASSPPNSWTRGAQSNQPQHF
TGTGCCAGCTCACCACCGAACTCTTGGACACGGGGGGCTCAGAGCAATCAGCCCCAGCATTTT
>.|TRBV5-1|TRBJ2-3|TRBD2|16
CASSLPSGTSTDTQYF
TGCGCCAGCAGCCTCCCTAGCGGGACTAGCACAGATACGCAGTATTTT
>.|TRBV5-1|TRBJ2-5|.|16
CASSSLSRAGKETQYF
TGCGCCAGCAGCTCATTGTCTAGGGCAGGGAAAGAGACCCAGTACTTC
>.|TRBV5-4|TRBJ1-2|TRBD1|13
CASSSGQSYGYTF
TGTGCCAGCAGCTCGGGACAGAGCTATGGCTACACCTTC
>.|TRBV7-3|TRBJ1-6|.|13
CASSFTRNSPLHF
TGTGCCAGCAGCTTTACGCGGAATTCACCCCTCCACTTT
>.|TRBV11-2|TRBJ1-1|.|14
CASSLGGVNTEAFF
TGTGCCAGCAGCTTAGGAGGAGTGAACACTGAAGCTTTCTTT
>.|TRBV19|TRBJ2-1|TRBD2|16
CASRDVASGGAAEQFF
TGTGCCAGCCGCGATGTCGCTAGCGGGGGGGCAGCTGAGCAGTTCTTC
>.|TRBV5-4|TRBJ2-2|.|16
CASSPQGAANTGELFF
TGTGCCAGCAGCCCACAAGGAGCCGCGAACACCGGGGAGCTGTTTTTT
>.|TRBV10-3|TRBJ2-5|TRBD2|18
CAISESSTSGGLERTQYF
TGTGCCATCAGTGAGTCTTCAACTAGCGGGGGCCTCGAGCGGACCCAGTACTTC
>.|TRBV10-1|TRBJ2-1|.|13
CASSGQLGGEQFF
TGCGCCAGCAGCGGGCAGCTTGGAGGTGAGCAGTTCTTC
>.|TRBV10-2|TRBJ2-1|.|12
CASSEHGDKQFF
TGCGCCAGCAGTGAGCACGGGGACAAGCAGTTCTTC
>.|TRBV19|TRBJ1-5|TRBD1|14
CASSPGQGYQPQHF
TGTGCCAGCTCCCCGGGACAGGGGTATCAGCCCCAGCATTTT
>.|TRBV3-1/TRBV3-2|TRBJ1-6|.|12
CASSYRSSPLHF
TGTGCCAGCAGCTACCGGAGTTCACCCCTCCACTTT
>.|TRBV5-6|TRBJ2-2|TRBD1|15
CASSLGQGVTGELFF
TGTGCCAGCAGCCTAGGACAGGGGGTAACCGGGGAGCTGTTTTTT
>.|TRBV14|TRBJ2-7|.|15
CASSQEAGRSYEQYF
TGTGCCAGCAGCCAAGAGGCAGGTAGATCCTACGAGCAGTACTTC
>.|TRBV20-1|TRBJ1-1|.|12
CSASARELEAFF
TGCAGTGCTAGTGCGAGGGAGCTTGAAGCTTTCTTT
>.|TRBV28|TRBJ1-5|.|12
CASRDWAQGVHF
TGTGCCAGCAGAGACTGGGCTCAGGGTGTGCATTTT
>.|TRBV5-5|TRBJ2-3|TRBD1|16
CASSLWGQGGTDTQYF
TGTGCCAGCAGCTTGTGGGGACAGGGGGGCACAGATACGCAGTATTTT
>.|TRBV19|TRBJ2-2|.|14
CASRPGQNTGELFF
TGTGCCAGTAGGCCGGGACAGAACACCGGGGAGCTGTTTTTT
>.|TRBV5-1|TRBJ2-6|TRBD1|19
CASSLDSLSGGYGANVLTF
TGCGCCAGCAGCTTGGATTCTCTGTCAGGGGGCTATGGGGCCAACGTCCTGACTTTC
>.|TRBV29-1|TRBJ2-1|.|14
CSVDRVSSYNEQFF
TGCAGCGTTGATCGGGTGAGCTCCTACAATGAGCAGTTCTTC
>few|TRBV15|TRBJ1-1|TRBD1|15
CATSKRTGIWTEAFF
TGTGCCACCAGCAAAAGGACAGGGATATGGACTGAAGCTTTCTTT
>.|TRBV3-1/TRBV3-2|TRBJ1-5|.|15
CASSQLSGGNQPQHF
TGTGCCAGCAGCCAGCTCAGTGGCGGAAATCAGCCCCAGCATTTT
>.|TRBV11-2|TRBJ2-1|.|15
CASSLGTGGYNEQFF
TGTGCCAGCAGCTTAGGAACGGGTGGGTACAATGAGCAGTTCTTC
>.|TRBV18|TRBJ1-1|.|13
CASSPGTIFEAFF
TGTGCCAGCTCACCGGGGACAATTTTTGAAGCTTTCTTT
>.|TRBV19|TRBJ1-1|.|15
CASSTRQSLNTEAFF
TGTGCCAGTAGTACCCGACAGAGTCTGAACACTGAAGCTTTCTTT
>.|TRBV5-5|TRBJ2-7|TRBD2|14
CASSPGGGGYEQYF
TGTGCCAGCAGCCCCGGCGGGGGGGGGTACGAGCAGTACTTC
>.|TRBV30|TRBJ2-1|TRBD2|13
CAWSLGLVNEQFF
TGTGCCTGGTCTCTCGGACTAGTCAATGAGCAGTTCTTC
>.|TRBV7-8|TRBJ2-2|.|14
CASSLKRGTGELFF
TGTGCCAGCAGCTTAAAGAGGGGGACCGGGGAGCTGTTTTTT
>few|TRBV9|TRBJ1-2|TRBD1|13
CASSFRDRDGYTF
TGTGCCAGCAGCTTCCGAGACAGGGATGGCTACACCTTC
>once|TRBV7-2|TRBJ2-1|TRBD2|16
CASSWGRLAGGDEQFF
TGTGCCAGCAGCTGGGGGCGACTAGCGGGTGGGGATGAGCAGTTCTTC
>.|TRBV5-1|TRBJ2-5|TRBD2|14
CASSSSGAQETQYF
TGCGCCAGCAGCAGTAGCGGGGCCCAAGAGACCCAGTACTTC
>.|TRBV2|TRBJ2-1|.|10
CAAEYNEQFF
TGTGCCGCCGAGTACAATGAGCAGTTCTTC
>.|TRBV29-1|TRBJ1-1|.|12
CSVERDNTEAFF
TGCAGCGTTGAGCGGGATAACACTGAAGCTTTCTTT